This T cell receptor beta chain comes out of a study of CXCR3-negative and CXCR3-positive naive CD8 T cells. All TRB cDNA libraries came from 5' RACE performed with UMI labels. Following a re-call of the 5' RACE reads, TCRdb has one entry per CDR3 protein and lacks DNA. The sample holds tens of thousands of distinct CDR3 sequences. Note on this clonotype: Its cognate antigen is unknown.

Overall study findings and caveats: The study found CXCR3 expression partially decreased after cryopreservation and ran most assays on fresh PBMCs. When CXCR3-positive naive cells were set against CXCR3-negative naive cells, the former had more hydrophobic TRB CDR3s.

CDR1 and CDR2 from the germline V gene are MNHEY and SVGEGT. The CDR3 has 15 amino acids. This receptor was obtained from a human donor in good health. Some clones in this sample may be carry-over from other donors' samples. The sequencing input was naive CXCR3+ CD8+ T cells from blood. Subset indicated: CD45RO-CCR7+CD27+CD95- naive CD8+ T cells expressing CXCR3 (TNR3+). This sequence joins TRBV6-2 or TRBV6-3 and TRBJ2-7; TCRdb reports TRBD2, a call that lacks DNA to check it against. The CDR3 reads CASSRAASASYEQYF.